Each of the 10 T cell receptor beta chains below was sequenced from the same sample in a study of identical twins. One entry per CDR3 protein, called by TCRdb with MiXCR from the 5' RACE reads. The table includes nearly 900,000 distinct CDR3 sequences, approximately 13% detected once. These data also featured in a second study, about yellow fever vaccine responses in identical twins.

What was sequenced was PBMCs. The receptors were sampled from a woman aged 18-29 years in good health.

The CDR3 DNA reads as TGTGCCAGCAGCTTAGCTTCCGGACAGGGTCCCGTCGTC. Its translation is CASSLASGQGPVV. V usage is TRBV7-8 and J usage is TRBJ2-7; TRBD1 agrees at 8 bases. CDR1 SGHVS and CDR2 FQNEAQ come from the germline V gene. The CDR3 length is 13 residues.

J is TRBJ2-5 and V is TRBV20-1, with a weak D call TRBD2 (6 bases). The V end was cut by 3 bases, the J end by 2 bases, with 13 bases between. Germline loops: CDR1 DFQATT, CDR2 SNEGSKA (reference sequence). The CDR3 loop spans 14 amino acids. The CDR3 DNA is TGCAGTGCTAGGATCCCCCGGGGGCAAGAGACCCAGTACTTC. This encodes CSARIPRGQETQYF.

This clonotype was seen ten or more times. The gene calls are TRBV28 and TRBJ2-7; no reliable D call. V lost 6 bases to trimming and J lost 0 bases, with 12 bases between them. CDR1 and CDR2 (germline): MDHEN, SYDVKM. The CDR3 contains 14 residues. CDR3 protein: CASRLSGSSYEQYF. The CDR3 DNA is TGTGCCAGCAGACTCTCGGGCTCCTCCTACGAGCAGTACTTC. The full variable domain, with the rest looked up from reference TRBV28 and TRBJ2-7, is DVKVTQSSRYLVKRTGEKVFLECVQDMDHENMFWYRQDPGLGLRLIYFSYDVKMKEKGDIPEGYSVSREKKERFSLILESASTNQTSMYLCASRLSGSSYEQYFGPGTRLTVT.

V usage is TRBV9 and J usage is TRBJ2-5, with a tentative D call TRBD1 (6 bases). Deletions cut 3 bases from V and 2 bases from J, with 14 bases between. This CDR3 contains 15 residues. Germline CDR1 is SGDLS and CDR2 is YYNGEE. The CDR3 loop is CASSALGASQETQYF. The CDR3 DNA is TGTGCCAGCAGCGCCCTGGGGGCGTCACAAGAGACCCAGTACTTC.

This clonotype has just a few counts. J is TRBJ1-5 and V is TRBV28; 7 bases agree with TRBD1. J lost 6 bases, V lost 5 bases, and 7 bases had no gene match. CDR3 length: 14 residues. Per germline, CDR1 MDHEN and CDR2 SYDVKM. The CDR3 sequence: CASSPRGPAQPQHF. The CDR3 DNA sequence: TGTGCCAGCAGTCCGAGGGGGCCCGCTCAGCCCCAGCATTTT.

In its sample, this clonotype was seen once. This rearrangement joins TRBV11-2 to TRBJ2-3, with 8 bases matching TRBD1. Germline assignment: CDR1 SGHAT and CDR2 FQNNGV. This CDR3 spans 18 amino acids. The J segment lost 1 base and the V segment lost 1 base, leaving 10 bases of the junction unmatched. The DNA of the CDR3 is TGTGCCAGCAGCTTAGGCAGGGGGCGCTTGGGGGGCACAGATACGCAGTATTTT. Protein sequence: CASSLGRGRLGGTDTQYF.

The V call is TRBV28, the J call TRBJ2-3; D unresolved. Germline lookup yields CDR1 MDHEN and CDR2 SYDVKM. V was pared by 3 bases and J by 4 bases, with 5 bases between. The CDR3 runs 12 residues. CDR3 nucleotides: TGTGCCAGCAGTTTTTACTCAGATACGCAGTATTTT. Protein sequence: CASSFYSDTQYF.

CDR3 protein: CATSDVGSGTGVYNEQFF. The CDR3, as DNA: TGTGCCACCAGTGATGTGGGATCCGGGACAGGGGTTTACAATGAGCAGTTCTTC. The chain joins TRBV24-1 to TRBJ2-1, with 10 bases aligning to TRBD1. The CDR3 length is 18 residues. After removal of 3 bases from V and 4 bases from J, the junction contained 11 bases not matched to a gene. Germline CDR1 reads KGHDR; CDR2 reads SFDVKD.

The V call is TRBV4-1, the J call TRBJ2-3; D is uncertain. Germline V gives CDR1 MGHRA, CDR2 YSYEKL. Trimming pared 1 base from V and 0 bases from J, leaving 11 bases between. The CDR3 runs to 16 residues. The CDR3 nucleotides read TGCGCCAGCAGCCAAGCCGCGGAGACAAGCACAGATACGCAGTATTTT. It yields the protein CASSQAAETSTDTQYF.

Only a few counts were recorded for this clonotype. The chain carries TRBV5-1 and TRBJ2-1; D is unclear. The CDR3 sequence is 16 residues long. The V gene's germline CDR1 is SGHRS and CDR2 YFSETQ. V lost 1 base, J lost 1 base, and 12 bases lay in between. The CDR3, as DNA: TGCGCCAGCAGCTTGCAAGGGTCCCAATCCTACAATGAGCAGTTCTTC. Translation: CASSLQGSQSYNEQFF.